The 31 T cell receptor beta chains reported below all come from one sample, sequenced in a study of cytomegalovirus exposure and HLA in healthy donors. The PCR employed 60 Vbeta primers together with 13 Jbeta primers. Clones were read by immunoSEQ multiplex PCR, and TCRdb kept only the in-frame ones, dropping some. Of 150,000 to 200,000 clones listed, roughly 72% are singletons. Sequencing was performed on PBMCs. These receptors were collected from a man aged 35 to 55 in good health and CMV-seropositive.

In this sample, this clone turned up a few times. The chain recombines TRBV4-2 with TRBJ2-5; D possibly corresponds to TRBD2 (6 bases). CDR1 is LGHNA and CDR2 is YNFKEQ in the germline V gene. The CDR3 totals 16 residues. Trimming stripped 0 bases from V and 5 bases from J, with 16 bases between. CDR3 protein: CASSQEKGGFVETQYF. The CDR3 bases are TGTGCCAGCAGCCAAGAGAAGGGAGGTTTTGTGGAGACCCAGTACTTC.

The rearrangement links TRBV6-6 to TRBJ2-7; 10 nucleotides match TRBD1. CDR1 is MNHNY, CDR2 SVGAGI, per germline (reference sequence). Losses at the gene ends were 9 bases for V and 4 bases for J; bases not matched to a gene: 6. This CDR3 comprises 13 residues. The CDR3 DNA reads TGTGCCAGTCGACAGGGGGCGCTTTACGAGCAGTACTTC. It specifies CASRQGALYEQYF.

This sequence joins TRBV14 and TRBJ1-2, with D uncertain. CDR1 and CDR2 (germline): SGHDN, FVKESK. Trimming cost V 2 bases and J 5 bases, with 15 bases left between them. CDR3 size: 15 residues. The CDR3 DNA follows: TGTGCCAGCAGCCAAACCCAGGCCGCGGGGTATGGCTACACCTTC. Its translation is CASSQTQAAGYGYTF.

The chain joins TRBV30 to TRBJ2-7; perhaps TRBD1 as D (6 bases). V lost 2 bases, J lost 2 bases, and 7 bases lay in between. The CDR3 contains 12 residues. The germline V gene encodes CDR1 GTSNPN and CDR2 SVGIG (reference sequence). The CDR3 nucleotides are TGTGCCTGGAGTCAGGGGCCCTACGAGCAGTACTTC. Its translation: CAWSQGPYEQYF.

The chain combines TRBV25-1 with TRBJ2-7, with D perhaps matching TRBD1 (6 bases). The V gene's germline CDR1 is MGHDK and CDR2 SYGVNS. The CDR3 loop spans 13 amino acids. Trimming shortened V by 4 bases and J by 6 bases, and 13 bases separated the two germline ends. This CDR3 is CASSGQGWGEQYF. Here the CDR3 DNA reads TGTGCCAGCAGTGGGCAGGGGTGGGGCGAGCAGTACTTC.

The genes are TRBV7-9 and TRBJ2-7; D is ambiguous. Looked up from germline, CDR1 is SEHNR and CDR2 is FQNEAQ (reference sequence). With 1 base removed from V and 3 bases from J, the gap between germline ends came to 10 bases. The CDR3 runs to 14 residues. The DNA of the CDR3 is TGTGCCAGCAGCTTAGTCAGGCCTGACTACGAGCAGTACTTC. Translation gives CASSLVRPDYEQYF.

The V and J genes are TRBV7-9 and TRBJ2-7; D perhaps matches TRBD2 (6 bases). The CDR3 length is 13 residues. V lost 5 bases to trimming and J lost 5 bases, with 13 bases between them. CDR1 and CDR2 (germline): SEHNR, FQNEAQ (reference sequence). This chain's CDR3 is CASSPAGGDEQYF. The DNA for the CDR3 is TGTGCCAGCAGCCCGGCCGGGGGTGACGAGCAGTACTTC.

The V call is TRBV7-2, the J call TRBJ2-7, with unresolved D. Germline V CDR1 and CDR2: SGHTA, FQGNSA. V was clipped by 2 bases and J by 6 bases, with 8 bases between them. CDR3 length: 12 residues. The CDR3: CASSLSRGEQYF. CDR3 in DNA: TGTGCCAGCAGCTTATCCAGAGGCGAGCAGTACTTC.

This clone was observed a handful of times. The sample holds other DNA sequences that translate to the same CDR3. The CDR3 nucleotides are TGTGCCTGGAGCTCTTCCACAGATACGCAGTATTTT. Protein: CAWSSSTDTQYF. The J gene is TRBJ2-3, the V gene TRBV30; no definite D call. V shed 3 bases and J shed 2 bases, with 6 bases lying between them. There are 12 residues in the CDR3. Germline assignment: CDR1 GTSNPN and CDR2 SVGIG (reference sequence). Together with reference TRBV30 and TRBJ2-3, the CDR3 gives the full variable domain: SQTIHQWPATLVQPVGSPLSLECTVEGTSNPNLYWYRQAAGRGLQLLFYSVGIGQISSEVPQNLSASRPQDRQFILSSKKLLLSDSGFYLCAWSSSTDTQYFGPGTRLTVL.

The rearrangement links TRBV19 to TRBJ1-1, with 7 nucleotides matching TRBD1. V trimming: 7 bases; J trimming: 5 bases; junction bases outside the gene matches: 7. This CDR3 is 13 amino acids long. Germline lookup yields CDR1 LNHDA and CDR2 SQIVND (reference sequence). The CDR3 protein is CASTKTGNTEAFF. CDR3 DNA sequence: TGTGCCAGTACCAAGACAGGGAATACTGAAGCTTTCTTT.

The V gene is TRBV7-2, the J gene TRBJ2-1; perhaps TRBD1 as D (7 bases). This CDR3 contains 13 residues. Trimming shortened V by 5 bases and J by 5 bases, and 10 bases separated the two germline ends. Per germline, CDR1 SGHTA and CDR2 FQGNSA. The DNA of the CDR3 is TGTGCCAGCAGCCCAGGGGGGAACAATGAGCAGTTCTTC. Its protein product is CASSPGGNNEQFF.

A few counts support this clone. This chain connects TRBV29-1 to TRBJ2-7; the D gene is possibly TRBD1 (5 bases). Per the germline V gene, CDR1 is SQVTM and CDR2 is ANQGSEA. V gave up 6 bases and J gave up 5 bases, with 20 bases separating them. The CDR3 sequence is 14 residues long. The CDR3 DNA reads TGCAGCGTGGAGAAGACAGAGATTCTGAACGAGCAGTACTTC. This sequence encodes CSVEKTEILNEQYF.

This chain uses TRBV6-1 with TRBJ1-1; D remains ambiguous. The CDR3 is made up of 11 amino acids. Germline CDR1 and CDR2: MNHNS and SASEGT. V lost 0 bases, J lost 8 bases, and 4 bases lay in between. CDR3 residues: CASSEAREAFF. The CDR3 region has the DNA TGTGCCAGCAGTGAAGCCAGAGAAGCTTTCTTT.

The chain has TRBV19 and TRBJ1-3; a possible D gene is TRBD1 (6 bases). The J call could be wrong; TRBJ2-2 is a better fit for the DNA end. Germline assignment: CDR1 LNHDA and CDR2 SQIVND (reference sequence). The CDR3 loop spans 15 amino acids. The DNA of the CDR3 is TGTGCCAGTAGTATAAGGGACACGAACACCGGGGAGCTGTTTTTT. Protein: CASSIRDTNTGELFF.

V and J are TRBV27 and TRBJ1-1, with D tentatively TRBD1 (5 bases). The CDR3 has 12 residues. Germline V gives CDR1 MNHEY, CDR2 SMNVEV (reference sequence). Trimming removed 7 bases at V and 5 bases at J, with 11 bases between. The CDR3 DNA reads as TGTGCCAGCAAATCGGGGGGGACTGAAGCTTTCTTT. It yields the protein CASKSGGTEAFF.

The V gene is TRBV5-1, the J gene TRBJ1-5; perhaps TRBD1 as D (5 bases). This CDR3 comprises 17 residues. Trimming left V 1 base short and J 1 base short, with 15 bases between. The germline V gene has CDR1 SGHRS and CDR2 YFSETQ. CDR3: CASSLITGGWSNQPQHF. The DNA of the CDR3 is TGCGCCAGCAGCTTGATTACCGGGGGATGGAGCAATCAGCCCCAGCATTTT. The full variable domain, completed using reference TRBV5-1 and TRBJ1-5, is KAGVTQTPRYLIKTRGQQVTLSCSPISGHRSVSWYQQTPGQGLQFLFEYFSETQRNKGNFPGRFSGRQFSNSRSEMNVSTLELGDSALYLCASSLITGGWSNQPQHFGDGTRLSIL.

The CDR3 nucleotides read TGCGCCAGCAGCCAGTCAGGGACCGGGGAGCTGTTTTTT. Its translation is CASSQSGTGELFF. The V gene is TRBV4-3, the J gene TRBJ2-2; TRBD1 might be the D (5 bases). V shed 3 bases and J shed 5 bases, with 7 bases lying between them. CDR1 is LGHNA, CDR2 YSLEER, per germline. The CDR3 consists of 13 residues.

CDR3 coding DNA: TGTGCCAGTGACGTGGGCAGGGGCGGTTTCTTT. Protein: CASDVGRGGFF. The V call is TRBV2, the J call TRBJ1-1; maybe TRBD1 (6 bases). Trimming removed 9 bases at V and 13 bases at J, with 18 bases between. CDR1 and CDR2 from the germline V gene are SNHLY and FYNNEI. There are 11 residues in the CDR3.

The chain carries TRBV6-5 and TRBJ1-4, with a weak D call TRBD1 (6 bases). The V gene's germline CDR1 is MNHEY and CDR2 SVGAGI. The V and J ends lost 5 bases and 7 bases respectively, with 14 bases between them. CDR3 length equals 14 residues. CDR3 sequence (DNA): TGTGCCAGCAGTGAAACAGGGAGGGCTGAAAAACTGTTTTTT. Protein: CASSETGRAEKLFF.

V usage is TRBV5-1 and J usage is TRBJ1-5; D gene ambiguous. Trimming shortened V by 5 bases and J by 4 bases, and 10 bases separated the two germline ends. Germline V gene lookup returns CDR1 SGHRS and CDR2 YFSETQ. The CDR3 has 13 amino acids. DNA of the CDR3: TGCGCCAGCAGTCTAGCTGAGAATCAGCCCCAGCATTTT. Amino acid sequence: CASSLAENQPQHF.

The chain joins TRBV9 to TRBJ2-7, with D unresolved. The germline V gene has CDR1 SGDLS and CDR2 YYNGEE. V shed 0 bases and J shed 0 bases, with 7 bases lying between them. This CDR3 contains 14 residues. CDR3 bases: TGTGCCAGCAGCGTAGGTCCCAGCTCCTACGAGCAGTACTTC. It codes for CASSVGPSSYEQYF.

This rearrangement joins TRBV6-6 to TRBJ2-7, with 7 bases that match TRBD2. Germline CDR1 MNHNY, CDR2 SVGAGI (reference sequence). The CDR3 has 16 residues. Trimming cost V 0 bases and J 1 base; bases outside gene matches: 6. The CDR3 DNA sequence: TGTGCCAGCAGTTACTCGTGGGGGGGGGTTTCCTACGAGCAGTACTTC. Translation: CASSYSWGGVSYEQYF.

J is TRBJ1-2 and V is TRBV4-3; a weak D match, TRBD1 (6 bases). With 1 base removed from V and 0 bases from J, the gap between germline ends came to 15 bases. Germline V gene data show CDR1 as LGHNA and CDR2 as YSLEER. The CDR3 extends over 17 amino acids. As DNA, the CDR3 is TGCGCCAGCAGCCAAGGGGCCGGGACACCAGCTAACTATGGCTACACCTTC. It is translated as CASSQGAGTPANYGYTF.

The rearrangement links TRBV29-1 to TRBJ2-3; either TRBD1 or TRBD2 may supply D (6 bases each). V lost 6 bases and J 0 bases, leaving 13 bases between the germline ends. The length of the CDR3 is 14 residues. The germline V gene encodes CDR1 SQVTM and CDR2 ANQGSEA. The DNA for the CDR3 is TGCAGCGTCGAACAGGGACTGAGCACAGATACGCAGTATTTT. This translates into CSVEQGLSTDTQYF.

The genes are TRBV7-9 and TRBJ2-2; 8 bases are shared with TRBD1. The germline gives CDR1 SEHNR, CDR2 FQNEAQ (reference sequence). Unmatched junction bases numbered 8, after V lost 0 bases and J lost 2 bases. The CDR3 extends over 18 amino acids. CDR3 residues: CASSLAYRDRRNTGELFF. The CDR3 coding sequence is TGTGCCAGCAGCTTAGCGTATCGGGACAGGAGAAACACCGGGGAGCTGTTTTTT. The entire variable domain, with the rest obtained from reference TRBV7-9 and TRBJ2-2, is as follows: DTGVSQNPRHKITKRGQNVTFRCDPISEHNRLYWYRQTLGQGPEFLTYFQNEAQLEKSRLLSDRFSAERPKGSFSTLEIQRTEQGDSAMYLCASSLAYRDRRNTGELFFGEGSRLTVL.

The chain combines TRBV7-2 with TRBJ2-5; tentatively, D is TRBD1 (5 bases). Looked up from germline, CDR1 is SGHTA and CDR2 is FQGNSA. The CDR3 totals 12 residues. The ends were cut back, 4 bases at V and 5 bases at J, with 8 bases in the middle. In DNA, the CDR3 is TGTGCCAGCAGCTGGGGCGCGGAGACCCAGTACTTC. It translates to CASSWGAETQYF.

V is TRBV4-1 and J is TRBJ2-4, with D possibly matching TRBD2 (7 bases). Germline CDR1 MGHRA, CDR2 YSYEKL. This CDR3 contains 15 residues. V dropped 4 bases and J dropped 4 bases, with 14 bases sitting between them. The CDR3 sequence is CASSLPGRGKNIQYF. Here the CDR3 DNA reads TGCGCCAGCAGCCTCCCGGGGAGGGGGAAAAACATTCAGTACTTC.

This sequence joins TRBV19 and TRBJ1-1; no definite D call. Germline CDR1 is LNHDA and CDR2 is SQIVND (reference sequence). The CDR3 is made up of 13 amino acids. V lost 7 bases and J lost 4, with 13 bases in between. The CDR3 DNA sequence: TGTGCCAGTACCCCGATCCCAGTCACTGAAGCTTTCTTT. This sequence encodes CASTPIPVTEAFF.

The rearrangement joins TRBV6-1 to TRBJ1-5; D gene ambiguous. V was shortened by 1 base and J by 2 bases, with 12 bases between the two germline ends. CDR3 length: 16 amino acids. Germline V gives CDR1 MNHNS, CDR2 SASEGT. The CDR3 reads CASSEGFSVGNQPQHF. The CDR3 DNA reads TGTGCCAGCAGTGAAGGTTTTTCGGTTGGCAATCAGCCCCAGCATTTT.

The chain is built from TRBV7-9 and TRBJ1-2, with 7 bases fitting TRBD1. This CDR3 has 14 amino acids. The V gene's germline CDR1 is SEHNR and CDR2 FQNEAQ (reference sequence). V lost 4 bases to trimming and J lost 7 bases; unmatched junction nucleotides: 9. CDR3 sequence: CASSSPLGGSGYTF. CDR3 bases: TGTGCCAGCAGCTCACCATTAGGGGGCTCTGGCTACACCTTC.

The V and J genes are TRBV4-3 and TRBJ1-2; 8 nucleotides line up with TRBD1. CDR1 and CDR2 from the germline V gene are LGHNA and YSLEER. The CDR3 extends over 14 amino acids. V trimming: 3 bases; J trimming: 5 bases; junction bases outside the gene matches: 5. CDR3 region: CASSQTGAGYGYTF. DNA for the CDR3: TGCGCCAGCAGCCAGACAGGGGCCGGTTATGGCTACACCTTC.